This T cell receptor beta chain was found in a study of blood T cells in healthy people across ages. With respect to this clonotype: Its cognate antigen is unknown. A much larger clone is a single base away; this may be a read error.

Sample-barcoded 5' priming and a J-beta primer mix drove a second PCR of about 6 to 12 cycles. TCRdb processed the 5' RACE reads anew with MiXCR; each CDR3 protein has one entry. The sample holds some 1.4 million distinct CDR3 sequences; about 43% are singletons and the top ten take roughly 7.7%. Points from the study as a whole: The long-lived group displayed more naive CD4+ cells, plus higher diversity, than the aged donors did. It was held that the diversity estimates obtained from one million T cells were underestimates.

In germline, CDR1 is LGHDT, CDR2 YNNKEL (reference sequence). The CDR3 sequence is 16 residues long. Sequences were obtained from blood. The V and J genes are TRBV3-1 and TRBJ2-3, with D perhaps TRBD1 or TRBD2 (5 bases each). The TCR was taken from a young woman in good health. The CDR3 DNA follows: TGTGCCAGCAGCCCAACCGGGACGGCTGCCACAGAGACGCAGTATTTT. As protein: CASSPTGTAATETQYF.